The next 15 T cell receptor beta chains were all read from a single sample in a study of T-cell reconstitution after alpha-beta-depleted transplantation in children. As it was prepared, the TCRbeta library received unique molecular identifiers. TCRdb redid the calling of the PCR reads with MiXCR, one entry per CDR3 protein. Of some 450,000 distinct CDR3 sequences listed, roughly two fifths are singletons. The sample in question was PBMCs, obtained before TCRalphabeta/CD19-depleted stem cell transplant. These receptors were obtained from a girl aged 2-10 years with aplastic anemia, due to receive a stem cell transplant.

This chain connects TRBV27 to TRBJ2-7; 7 bases line up with TRBD1. CDR1 and CDR2 (germline): MNHEY, SMNVEV (reference sequence). The CDR3 runs to 13 residues. The V segment lost 5 bases and the J segment 6 bases; nucleotides outside the gene matches: 7. The CDR3 DNA reads TGTGCCAGCAGTCCACCAGACAGGGCCGAGCAGTACTTC. It yields the protein CASSPPDRAEQYF.

This clonotype was counted a few times. This sequence joins TRBV20-1 and TRBJ2-1; perhaps TRBD1 as D (6 bases). CDR3 size: 14 residues. The germline CDR1 and CDR2 sequences are DFQATT and SNEGSKA (reference sequence). Trimming cost V 0 bases and J 6 bases, with 12 bases left between them. CDR3 coding DNA: TGCAGTGCTAGAGAGCCAGGGGTGGGCAATGAGCAGTTCTTC. It translates to CSAREPGVGNEQFF.

The sample holds many counts of this clonotype. The junction departs from germline at one end; a sequencing error may be responsible. This chain uses TRBV10-1 with TRBJ2-5, with a weak D call TRBD2 (5 bases). Germline V gene lookup returns CDR1 WNHNN and CDR2 SYGVQD (reference sequence). This CDR3 comprises 14 residues. CDR3 in DNA: TGTGCCAGCTCCGAAAGCGGCAGGCAAGAGACCCAGTACTTC. It specifies CASSESGRQETQYF.

The gene calls are TRBV19 and TRBJ2-7, with D possibly being TRBD1 (5 bases). The CDR3 is 13 amino acids. Trimming took 7 bases from V and 3 from J, leaving 13 bases between them. The germline V gene has CDR1 LNHDA and CDR2 SQIVND (reference sequence). Here the CDR3 reads CASKIGRDYEQYF. The DNA of the CDR3 is TGTGCCAGTAAAATCGGCAGGGACTACGAGCAGTACTTC.

The rearrangement links TRBV6-1 to TRBJ2-5; 8 bases are a match to TRBD2. The ends lost 6 bases at V and 5 bases at J; junction bases unmatched: 20. CDR1 and CDR2 from the germline V gene are MNHNS and SASEGT. This CDR3 spans 18 amino acids. CDR3 sequence reads: CASRNHFGLARELETQYF. CDR3 in DNA: TGTGCCAGCAGGAACCACTTTGGACTAGCTCGTGAACTGGAGACCCAGTACTTC.

The sample holds many counts of this clonotype. J is TRBJ2-3 and V is TRBV11-2; perhaps TRBD2 as D (5 bases). Between the trimmed V and J ends, which lost 8 bases and 8 bases, there was a span of 14 bases. The germline gives CDR1 SGHAT, CDR2 FQNNGV. The CDR3 has 12 amino acids. CDR3 residues: CASSLAAGTQYF. The CDR3 DNA reads TGTGCCAGCTCGCTTGCGGCGGGTACGCAGTATTTT.

This rearrangement joins TRBV4-2 to TRBJ1-2, with TRBD1 identical over 11 bases. Looked up from germline, CDR1 is LGHNA and CDR2 is YNFKEQ. Trimming cost V 0 bases and J 3 bases; bases outside gene matches: 12. CDR3 length equals 19 residues. CDR3 DNA: TGTGCCAGCAGCCAAGATTTACCTGGGAGGACAGGGGGCGACTATGGCTACACCTTC. As protein: CASSQDLPGRTGGDYGYTF.

V gene TRBV3-1 combines with J gene TRBJ2-1; 10 nucleotides match TRBD2. With 4 bases clipped from V and 10 bases from J, the junction kept 10 bases outside the gene matches. This CDR3 has 15 residues. Germline-derived CDR1 and CDR2 are LGHDT and YNNKEL (reference sequence). The CDR3 protein is CASSREAGGAREQFF. The CDR3 DNA reads TGTGCCAGCAGCCGAGAAGCGGGGGGGGCGAGGGAGCAGTTCTTC.

This CDR3 is CASSLVGALNTEAFF. CDR3 sequence (DNA): TGTGCCAGCAGCTTAGTGGGGGCGTTGAACACTGAAGCTTTCTTT. V is TRBV7-9 and J is TRBJ1-1; tentatively, D is TRBD1 (6 bases). Trimming took off 1 base at V and 0 bases at J, with 9 bases between the two ends. This CDR3 comprises 15 residues. The germline gives CDR1 SEHNR, CDR2 FQNEAQ (reference sequence).

In its sample, this clonotype was seen many times. V is TRBV6-1 and J is TRBJ2-7, with D unresolved. CDR3 length: 12 residues. V was shortened by 4 bases and J by 6 bases, with 10 bases between the two germline ends. The germline CDR1 and CDR2 sequences are MNHNS and SASEGT. The CDR3 reads CASSGTGREQYF. Here the CDR3 DNA reads TGTGCCAGCAGTGGCACCGGGCGCGAGCAGTACTTC.

This clonotype was picked up one time. The chain joins TRBV20-1 to TRBJ2-3, with no clear D. Germline CDR1 DFQATT, CDR2 SNEGSKA (reference sequence). This CDR3 region has 11 residues. V lost 5 bases, J lost 8 bases, and 11 bases lay in between. This CDR3 is CSAPLVGTQYF. The CDR3 DNA is TGCAGTGCTCCCCTGGTGGGTACGCAGTATTTT.

The chain employs TRBV19 and TRBJ2-1; 10 bases match TRBD2. This CDR3 has 16 amino acids. Looked up from germline, CDR1 is LNHDA and CDR2 is SQIVND (reference sequence). V lost 1 base and J lost 2; bases outside the gene matches: 2. CDR3 in amino acids: CASSIGSGGAYNEQFF. Written as DNA, the CDR3 is TGTGCCAGTAGTATAGGAAGCGGGGGGGCCTACAATGAGCAGTTCTTC.

The gene calls are TRBV7-6 and TRBJ2-7, with D perhaps matching TRBD2 (6 bases). This CDR3 has 15 residues. Germline loops: CDR1 SGHVS, CDR2 FNYEAQ. The germline V and J ends were trimmed by 2 bases and 2 bases, with 13 bases remaining between them. The CDR3 DNA sequence: TGTGCCAGCAGCTTAAACGGGAGAGTTACCTACGAGCAGTACTTC. It encodes CASSLNGRVTYEQYF.

The chain carries TRBV19 and TRBJ2-7, with D maybe TRBD1 (5 bases). The V end lost 3 bases, the J end lost 4 bases, and 16 bases lay between the germline ends. The CDR3 extends over 15 amino acids. Germline-derived CDR1 and CDR2 are LNHDA and SQIVND (reference sequence). DNA for the CDR3: TGTGCCAGTAGTATTCTGATGGGGCAGATTTACGAGCAGTACTTC. It is translated as CASSILMGQIYEQYF.

This clonotype appeared many times. CDR3 nucleotide sequence: TGCGCCAGCAGCAAAGGACAGGGAGCAACGAACACTGAAGCTTTCTTT. Amino acid sequence: CASSKGQGATNTEAFF. This chain uses TRBV5-1 with TRBJ1-1; 8 bases align to TRBD1. The CDR3 consists of 16 residues. V lost 4 bases and J lost 1; bases outside the gene matches: 9. Germline lookup yields CDR1 SGHRS and CDR2 YFSETQ.